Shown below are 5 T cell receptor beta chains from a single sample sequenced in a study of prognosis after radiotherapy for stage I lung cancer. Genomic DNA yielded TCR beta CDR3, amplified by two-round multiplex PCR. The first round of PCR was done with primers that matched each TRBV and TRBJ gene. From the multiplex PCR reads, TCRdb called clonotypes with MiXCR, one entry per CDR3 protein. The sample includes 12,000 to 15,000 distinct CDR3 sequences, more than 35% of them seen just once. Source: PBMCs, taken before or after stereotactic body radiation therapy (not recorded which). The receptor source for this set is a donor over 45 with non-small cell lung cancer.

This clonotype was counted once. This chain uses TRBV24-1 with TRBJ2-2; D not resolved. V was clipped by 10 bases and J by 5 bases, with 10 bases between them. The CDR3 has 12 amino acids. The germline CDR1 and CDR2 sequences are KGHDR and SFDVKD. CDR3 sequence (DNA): TGTGCCACGGAAAGGGTGACCGGGGAGCTGTTTTTT. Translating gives CATERVTGELFF.

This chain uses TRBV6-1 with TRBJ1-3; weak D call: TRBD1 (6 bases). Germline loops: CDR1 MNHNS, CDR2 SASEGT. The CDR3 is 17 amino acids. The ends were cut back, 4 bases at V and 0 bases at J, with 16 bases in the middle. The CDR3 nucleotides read TGTGCCAGCAGTGGAGGGGGGCTCCCGAGCTCTGGAAACACCATATATTTT. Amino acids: CASSGGGLPSSGNTIYF.

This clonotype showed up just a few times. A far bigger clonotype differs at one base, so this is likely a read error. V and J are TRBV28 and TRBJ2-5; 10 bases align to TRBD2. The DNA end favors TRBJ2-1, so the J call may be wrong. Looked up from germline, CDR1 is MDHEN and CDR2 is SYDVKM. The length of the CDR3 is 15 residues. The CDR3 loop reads CASSLAGGGPRGQFF. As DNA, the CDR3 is TGTGCCAGCAGCTTAGCGGGAGGCGGACCTCGGGGGCAGTTCTTC.

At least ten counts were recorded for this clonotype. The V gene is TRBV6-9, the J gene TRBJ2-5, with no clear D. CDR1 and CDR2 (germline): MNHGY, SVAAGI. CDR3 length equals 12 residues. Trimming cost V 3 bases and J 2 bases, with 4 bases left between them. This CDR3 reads CASSYGQETQYF. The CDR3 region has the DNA TGTGCCAGCAGTTACGGGCAAGAGACCCAGTACTTC.

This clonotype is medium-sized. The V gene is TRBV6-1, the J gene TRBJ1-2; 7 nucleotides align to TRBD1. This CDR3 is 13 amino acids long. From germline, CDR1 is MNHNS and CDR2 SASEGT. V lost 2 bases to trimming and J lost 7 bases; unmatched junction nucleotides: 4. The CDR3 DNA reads TGTGCCAGCAGTGAATGGGGACAGACTGGCTACACCTTC. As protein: CASSEWGQTGYTF.